This T cell receptor beta chain was obtained from a study of graft-versus-host responses after intestinal transplantation. The overall study: Every transplant recipient was induced with anti-thymocyte globulin, then maintained on tacrolimus and steroids for roughly 3 years.

Findings and limits, study-wide: Recipient bone marrow held GvH clones, some seen earlier in ileum or blood. Allografts carried high graft-versus-host to host-versus-graft clonal ratios in patients having graft-donor T cell macrochimerism.

The V gene lost 8 bases and the J gene lost 2 bases, with 12 bases spanning the gap. The CDR3 extends over 13 amino acids. The V gene's germline CDR1 is SNHLY and CDR2 FYNNEI. Comments on this clone: Its antigen is unknown.

Only in-frame clones appear in the TCRdb table, and some are missing; sequencing was by immunoSEQ multiplex PCR. This table holds roughly 120,000 clones, approximately 95% found once. The starting material was unstimulated CD4+ T cells sorted from spleen or lymph node cells, obtained before intestinal transplant. This TCR came from a human donor who received an intestinal transplant. This sequence joins TRBV2 and TRBJ2-5; a possible D gene is TRBD2 (7 bases). CDR3 coding DNA: TGTGCCAGCCGAGGGGGGGGACAAGAGACCCAGTACTTC. This translates into CASRGGGQETQYF.